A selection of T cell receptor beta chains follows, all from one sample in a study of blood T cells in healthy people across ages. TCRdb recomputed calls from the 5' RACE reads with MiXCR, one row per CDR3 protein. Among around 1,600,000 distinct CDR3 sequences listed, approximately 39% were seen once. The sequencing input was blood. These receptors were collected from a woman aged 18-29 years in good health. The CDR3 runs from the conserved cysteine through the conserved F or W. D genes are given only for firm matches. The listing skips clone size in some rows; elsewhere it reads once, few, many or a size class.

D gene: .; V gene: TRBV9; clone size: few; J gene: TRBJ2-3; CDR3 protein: CASSSRRGGTDTQYF; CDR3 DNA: TGTGCCAGCAGCTCAAGAAGGGGTGGCACAGATACGCAGTATTTT
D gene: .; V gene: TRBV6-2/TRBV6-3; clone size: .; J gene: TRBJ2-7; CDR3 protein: CASSYRATYEQYF; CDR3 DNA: TGTGCCAGCAGTTACAGGGCAACCTACGAGCAGTACTTC
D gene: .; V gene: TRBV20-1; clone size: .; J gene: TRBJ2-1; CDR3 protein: CSAARGEGFYNEQFF; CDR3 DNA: TGCAGCGCTGCTAGGGGGGAGGGTTTCTACAATGAGCAGTTCTTC
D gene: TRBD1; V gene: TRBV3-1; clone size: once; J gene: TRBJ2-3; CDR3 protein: CASSHRQGTGPTDTQYF; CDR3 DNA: TGTGCCAGCAGCCACCGCCAAGGGACAGGGCCCACAGATACGCAGTATTTT
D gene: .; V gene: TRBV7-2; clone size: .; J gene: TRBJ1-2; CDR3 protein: CASSLAAFDNYGYTF; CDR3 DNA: TGTGCCAGCAGCTTGGCGGCCTTCGATAACTATGGCTACACCTTC
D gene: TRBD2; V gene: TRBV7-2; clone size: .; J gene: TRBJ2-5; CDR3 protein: CASSTTRTSGPGTQYF; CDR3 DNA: TGTGCCAGCAGTACTACCCGGACTAGCGGGCCAGGGACCCAGTACTTC
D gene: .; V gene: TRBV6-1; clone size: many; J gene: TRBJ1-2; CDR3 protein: CASCELSICVSDGYTF; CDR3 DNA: TGTGCCAGCTGTGAATTAAGTATATGCGTTTCCGATGGCTACACCTTC
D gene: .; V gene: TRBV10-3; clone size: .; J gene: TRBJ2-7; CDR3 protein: CAISETSPDSYNEQYF; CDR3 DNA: TGTGCCATCAGTGAGACCTCCCCTGACTCCTACAATGAGCAGTACTTC
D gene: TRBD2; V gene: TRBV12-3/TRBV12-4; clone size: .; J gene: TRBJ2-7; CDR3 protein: CASRRGLGDYEQYF; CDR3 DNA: TGTGCCAGCAGACGGGGACTAGGCGATTACGAGCAGTACTTC
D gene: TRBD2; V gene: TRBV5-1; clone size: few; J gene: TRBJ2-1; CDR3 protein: CASRTLAGGNNEQFF; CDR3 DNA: TGCGCCAGCAGAACCTTAGCGGGGGGTAATAATGAGCAGTTCTTC
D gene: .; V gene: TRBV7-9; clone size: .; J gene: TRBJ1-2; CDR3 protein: CASSFRSGPGNLDANYGYTF; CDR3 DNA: TGTGCCAGCAGCTTTAGAAGCGGACCTGGAAATCTTGATGCTAACTATGGCTACACCTTC
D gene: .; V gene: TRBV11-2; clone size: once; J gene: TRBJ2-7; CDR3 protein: CASSAGLLHEQYF; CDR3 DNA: TGTGCCAGCAGCGCCGGACTCCTTCACGAGCAGTACTTC
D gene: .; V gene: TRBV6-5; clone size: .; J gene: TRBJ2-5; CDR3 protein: CASSPEGVWGETQYF; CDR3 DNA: TGTGCCAGCAGTCCTGAAGGGGTTTGGGGCGAGACCCAGTACTTC
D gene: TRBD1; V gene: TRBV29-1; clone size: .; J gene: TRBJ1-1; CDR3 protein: CSVARTGNTEAFF; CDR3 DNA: TGCAGCGTTGCGAGGACAGGCAACACTGAAGCTTTCTTT
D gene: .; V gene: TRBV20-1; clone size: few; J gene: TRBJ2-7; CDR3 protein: CSAYGTHAYEQYF; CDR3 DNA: TGCAGTGCTTACGGGACACATGCCTACGAGCAGTACTTC
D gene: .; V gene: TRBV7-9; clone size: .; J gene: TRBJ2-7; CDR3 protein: CASSLAYGNSYNEQYF; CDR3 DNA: TGTGCCAGCAGCTTAGCGTACGGGAACTCCTACAATGAGCAGTACTTC
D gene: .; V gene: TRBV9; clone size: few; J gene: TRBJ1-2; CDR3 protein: CASSVSGTVNYGYTF; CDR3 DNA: TGTGCCAGCAGCGTATCCGGGACGGTGAACTATGGCTACACCTTC
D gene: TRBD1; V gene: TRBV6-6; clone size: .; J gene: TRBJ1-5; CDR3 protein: CASSLGTVNNQPQHF; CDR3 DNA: TGTGCCAGCAGCCTCGGGACAGTTAACAATCAGCCCCAGCATTTT
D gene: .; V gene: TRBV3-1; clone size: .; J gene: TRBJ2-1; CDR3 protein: CASSQLDAGNEQFF; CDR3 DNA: TGTGCCAGCAGCCAGTTGGACGCTGGCAATGAGCAGTTCTTC
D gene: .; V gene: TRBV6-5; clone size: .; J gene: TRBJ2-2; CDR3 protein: CASMPPGRTGELFF; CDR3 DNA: TGTGCCAGCATGCCACCGGGGAGAACCGGGGAGCTGTTTTTT
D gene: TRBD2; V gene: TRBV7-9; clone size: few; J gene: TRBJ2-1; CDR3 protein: CATAKAGGKNEQFF; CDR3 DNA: TGTGCCACCGCCAAGGCGGGGGGGAAGAATGAGCAGTTCTTC
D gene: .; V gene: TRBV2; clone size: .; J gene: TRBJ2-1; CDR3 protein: CATRGGPANEQFF; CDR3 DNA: TGTGCCACCAGAGGGGGGCCCGCCAATGAGCAGTTCTTC
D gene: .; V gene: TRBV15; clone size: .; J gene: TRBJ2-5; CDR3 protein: CATSRGAWAQETQYF; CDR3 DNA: TGTGCCACCAGCAGAGGGGCTTGGGCCCAAGAGACCCAGTACTTC
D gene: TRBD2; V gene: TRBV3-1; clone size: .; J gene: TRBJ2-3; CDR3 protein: CASSQVAGTGDTQYF; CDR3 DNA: TGTGCCAGCAGCCAGGTAGCGGGGACCGGGGATACGCAGTATTTT
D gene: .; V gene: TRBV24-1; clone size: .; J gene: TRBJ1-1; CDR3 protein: CATRQGRLMNTEAFF; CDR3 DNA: TGTGCCACCAGGCAGGGACGGCTAATGAACACTGAAGCTTTCTTT
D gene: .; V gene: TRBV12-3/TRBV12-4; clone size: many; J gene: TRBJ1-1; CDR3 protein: CASKRGTEAFF; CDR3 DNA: TGTGCCAGCAAACGGGGCACTGAAGCTTTCTTT
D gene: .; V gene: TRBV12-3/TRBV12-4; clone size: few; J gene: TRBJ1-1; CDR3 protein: CASSFLGLNTEAFF; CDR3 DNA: TGTGCCAGCAGTTTTCTGGGTTTGAACACTGAAGCTTTCTTT
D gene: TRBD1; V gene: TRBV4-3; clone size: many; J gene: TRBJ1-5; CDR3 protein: CASSQDLLQGAGQPQHF; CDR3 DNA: TGCGCCAGCAGCCAAGATCTTTTACAGGGGGCCGGTCAGCCCCAGCATTTT
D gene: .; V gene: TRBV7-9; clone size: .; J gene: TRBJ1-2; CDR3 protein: CASSLGPDRYGYTF; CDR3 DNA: TGTGCCAGCAGCTTAGGACCCGACAGATATGGCTACACCTTC
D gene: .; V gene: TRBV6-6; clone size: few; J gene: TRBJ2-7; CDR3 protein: CASTLGLQFPEQYF; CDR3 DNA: TGTGCCAGCACCCTGGGACTTCAATTTCCCGAGCAGTACTTC
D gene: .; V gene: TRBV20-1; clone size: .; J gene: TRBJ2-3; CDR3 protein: CSAPRDVGTDTQYF; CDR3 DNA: TGCAGTGCTCCTAGGGATGTGGGCACAGATACGCAGTATTTT
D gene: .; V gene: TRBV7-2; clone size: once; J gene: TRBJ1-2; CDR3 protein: CAASKRNYGYTF; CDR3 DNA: TGTGCCGCAAGTAAAAGGAACTATGGCTACACCTTC
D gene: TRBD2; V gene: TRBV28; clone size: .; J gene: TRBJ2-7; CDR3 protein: CASNPSGYEQYF; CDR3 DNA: TGTGCCAGCAACCCTAGCGGCTACGAGCAGTACTTC
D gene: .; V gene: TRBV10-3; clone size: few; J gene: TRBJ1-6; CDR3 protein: CAISGEYNSPLHF; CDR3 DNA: TGTGCCATCAGCGGGGAATATAATTCACCCCTCCACTTT
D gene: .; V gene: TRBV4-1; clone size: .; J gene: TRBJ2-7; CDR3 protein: CASSQGVSATYNEQYF; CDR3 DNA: TGCGCCAGCAGCCAGGGGGTTTCGGCTACCTACAATGAGCAGTACTTC
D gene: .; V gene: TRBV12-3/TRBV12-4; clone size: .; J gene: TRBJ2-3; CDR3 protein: CASRFRTRGGAQYF; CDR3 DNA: TGTGCCAGCAGATTTAGGACGAGAGGGGGGGCGCAGTATTTT
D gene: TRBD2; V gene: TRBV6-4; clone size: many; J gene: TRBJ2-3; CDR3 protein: CASSDSGRDTQYF; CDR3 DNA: TGTGCCAGCAGTGACAGCGGGAGGGATACGCAGTATTTT
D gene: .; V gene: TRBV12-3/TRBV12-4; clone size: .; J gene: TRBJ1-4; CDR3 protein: CASSTGNPNEKLFF; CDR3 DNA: TGTGCCAGCAGTACAGGGAATCCTAATGAAAAACTGTTTTTT
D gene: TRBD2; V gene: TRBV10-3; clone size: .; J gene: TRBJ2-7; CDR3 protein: CAISAPGGPYNEQYF; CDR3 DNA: TGTGCCATCAGTGCACCGGGGGGACCCTACAATGAGCAGTACTTC
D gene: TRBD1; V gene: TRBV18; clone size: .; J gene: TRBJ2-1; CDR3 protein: CASSPKDRGRNEQFF; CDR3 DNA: TGTGCCAGCTCACCGAAGGACAGGGGGCGGAATGAGCAGTTCTTC
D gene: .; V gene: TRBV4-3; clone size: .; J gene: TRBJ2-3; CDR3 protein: CASSQAPARRVDTQYF; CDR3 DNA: TGCGCCAGCAGCCAAGCCCCGGCCCGAAGAGTGGATACGCAGTATTTT
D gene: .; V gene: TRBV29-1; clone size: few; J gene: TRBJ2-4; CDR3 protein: CSAAGRFKNIQYF; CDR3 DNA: TGCAGCGCTGCGGGGCGCTTCAAAAACATTCAGTACTTC
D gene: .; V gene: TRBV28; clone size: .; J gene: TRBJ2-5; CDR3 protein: CASSVRAEETQYF; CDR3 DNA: TGTGCCAGCAGTGTACGGGCCGAGGAGACCCAGTACTTC